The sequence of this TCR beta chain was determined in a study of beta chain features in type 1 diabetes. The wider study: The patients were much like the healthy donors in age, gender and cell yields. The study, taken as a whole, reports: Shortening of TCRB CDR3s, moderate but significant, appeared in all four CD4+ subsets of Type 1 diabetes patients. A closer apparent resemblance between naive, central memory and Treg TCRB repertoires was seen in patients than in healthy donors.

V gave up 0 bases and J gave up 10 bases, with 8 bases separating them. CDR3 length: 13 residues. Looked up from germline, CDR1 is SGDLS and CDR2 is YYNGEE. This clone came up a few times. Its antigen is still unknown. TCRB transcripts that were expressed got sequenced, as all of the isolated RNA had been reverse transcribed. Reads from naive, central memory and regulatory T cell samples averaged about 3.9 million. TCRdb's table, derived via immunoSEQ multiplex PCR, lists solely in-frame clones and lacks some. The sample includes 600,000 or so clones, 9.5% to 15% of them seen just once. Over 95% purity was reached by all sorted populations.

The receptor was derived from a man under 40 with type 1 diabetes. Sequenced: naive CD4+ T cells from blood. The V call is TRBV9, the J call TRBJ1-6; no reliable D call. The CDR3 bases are TGTGCCAGCAGCGTAGCCGGGGTCTCACCCCTCCACTTT. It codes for CASSVAGVSPLHF.